The source of this T cell receptor beta chain is a study of identical twins. Looked up from germline, CDR1 is SGHNT and CDR2 is YYREEE (reference sequence). This CDR3 region has 15 residues. The trim removed 4 bases at V and 1 base at J, leaving 8 bases unmatched. A single record per CDR3 protein comes from TCRdb applying MiXCR to the 5' RACE reads. Of 450,000 or so distinct CDR3 sequences in the sample, 24% were seen once. This sample was also put to use in a study of T cells expressing NK-cell markers.

Sequencing used CD4+ T cells sorted from blood. The TCR was taken from a woman between 18 and 29 years old in good health. V and J are TRBV5-4 and TRBJ2-7; 7 bases fit TRBD2. CDR3 region: CASSGHLADSYEQYF. The CDR3 DNA sequence: TGTGCCAGCAGCGGACATCTAGCGGATTCCTACGAGCAGTACTTC.